These 32 T cell receptor beta chains were sequenced from one sample in a study of T cell repertoires in cytomegalovirus infection. One entry per CDR3 protein, called by TCRdb with MiXCR from the reads. The profile shows about 450,000 distinct CDR3 sequences, roughly 30% of them singletons. The sequenced sample consisted of PBMCs. The receptor set was obtained from a human donor in good health (CMV status not recorded). Some clones in this sample may be carry-over from other donors' samples.

As for this clonotype: Just one base apart from a much larger clone, this may be a read error. The V call is TRBV7-6, the J call TRBJ1-4; D is unclear. Germline-derived CDR1 and CDR2 are SGHVS and FNYEAQ. The CDR3 length is 15 residues. In nucleotides, the CDR3 is TGTGACAGCAGCCCTACACGGCTGCGCGGGGAAAAACTGTTTTTT. Translation: CDSSPTRLRGEKLFF.

This clonotype was counted only a few times. The genes are TRBV5-1 and TRBJ1-2; perhaps TRBD1 as D (5 bases). Germline V gene sequence: CDR1 SGHRS, CDR2 YFSETQ. V lost 3 bases and J lost 8, with 14 bases in between. CDR3 length: 13 amino acids. CDR3 sequence: CASSWGTERGYTF. CDR3 DNA: TGCGCCAGCAGCTGGGGGACTGAGCGGGGCTACACCTTC. Looking up the rest from reference TRBV5-1 and TRBJ1-2 gives the full variable domain: KAGVTQTPRYLIKTRGQQVTLSCSPISGHRSVSWYQQTPGQGLQFLFEYFSETQRNKGNFPGRFSGRQFSNSRSEMNVSTLELGDSALYLCASSWGTERGYTFGSGTRLTVV.

The V and J genes are TRBV4-3 and TRBJ2-7, with 8 bases fitting TRBD1. V was clipped by 4 bases and J by 1 base; unmatched bases: 9. The CDR3 contains 16 residues. Germline-derived CDR1 and CDR2 are LGHNA and YSLEER. CDR3 region: CASSLGQGFKSYEQYF. The DNA of the CDR3 is TGCGCCAGCAGCCTCGGACAGGGATTTAAGTCCTACGAGCAGTACTTC.

This clonotype occurred a few times. The chain joins TRBV6-1 to TRBJ1-1; TRBD1 is a possible D gene (6 bases). CDR3 length: 14 residues. CDR1 is MNHNS, CDR2 SASEGT, per germline. The V and J ends lost 5 bases and 1 base respectively, with 11 bases between them. For the CDR3, the DNA is TGTGCCAGCAGTAGAGGGGGGACGAACACTGAAGCTTTCTTT. Amino acids: CASSRGGTNTEAFF.

The V gene is TRBV11-2, the J gene TRBJ2-2, with D possibly matching TRBD2 (7 bases). This CDR3 contains 16 residues. Germline values: CDR1 SGHAT, CDR2 FQNNGV. The V gene lost 8 bases and the J gene lost 2 bases, with 18 bases spanning the gap. The CDR3 DNA follows: TGTGCCAGCTCCGAGGGGGGGGCGTCCAACACCGGGGAGCTGTTTTTT. Protein: CASSEGGASNTGELFF.

Of note for this clonotype: Possible read error: a much larger clone is one base away. This sequence joins TRBV7-9 and TRBJ2-7; 9 bases fit TRBD1. J was trimmed by 2 bases and V by 3 bases; bases with no gene match: 5. The CDR3 loop spans 15 amino acids. Per the germline V gene, CDR1 is SEHNR and CDR2 is FQNEAQ (reference sequence). CDR3 in DNA: TGTGCCAGCAGCTTTACAGGGGGCCGGACCTACGAGCAGTACTTC. Translating gives CASSFTGGRTYEQYF.

The CDR3 region is CASRRAAPVMNTEAFF. In nucleotides, the CDR3 is TGTGCCAGCAGGCGCGCAGCCCCAGTTATGAACACTGAAGCTTTCTTT. V gene TRBV6-5 combines with J gene TRBJ1-1; D remains ambiguous. The CDR3 has 16 amino acids. CDR1 and CDR2 (germline): MNHEY, SVGAGI. Trimming removed 6 bases from V and 0 bases from J, with 17 bases in between.

This chain connects TRBV7-3 to TRBJ2-1; tentatively, D is TRBD1 (6 bases). The CDR3 totals 13 residues. Germline V gene lookup returns CDR1 SGHTA and CDR2 FQGTGA. The V end lost 6 bases, the J end lost 4 bases, and 10 bases lay between the germline ends. CDR3: CASRKDSYNEQFF. DNA of the CDR3: TGTGCCAGCAGAAAGGACAGTTACAATGAGCAGTTCTTC.

This clonotype was observed a handful of times. The chain is built from TRBV25-1 and TRBJ2-1; a possible D gene is TRBD2 (7 bases). V lost 7 bases and J lost 0, with 19 bases in between. The CDR3 runs to 17 residues. The germline V gene encodes CDR1 MGHDK and CDR2 SYGVNS. DNA of the CDR3: TGTGCCAGCACCGGCGGGGGCACCTGGAGCTCCTACAATGAGCAGTTCTTC. Amino acid sequence: CASTGGGTWSSYNEQFF.

The chain uses TRBV11-2 and TRBJ2-2; the D gene is possibly TRBD1 (6 bases). CDR3 length: 16 residues. The germline V and J ends were trimmed by 3 bases and 0 bases, with 11 bases remaining between them. CDR1 is SGHAT and CDR2 is FQNNGV in the germline V gene. CDR3 sequence (DNA): TGTGCCAGCAGCTTTTTACCAGGGGCGAACACCGGGGAGCTGTTTTTT. Amino acids: CASSFLPGANTGELFF.

The sample holds a few counts of this clonotype. The chain has TRBV10-3 and TRBJ2-5; TRBD2 might be the D (5 bases). The germline V and J ends were trimmed by 3 bases and 2 bases, with 16 bases remaining between them. The germline V gene has CDR1 ENHRY and CDR2 SYGVKD. This CDR3 has 16 residues. CDR3 sequence reads: CAISDPRLNPQETQYF. CDR3 DNA: TGTGCCATCAGTGATCCCCGACTAAATCCTCAAGAGACCCAGTACTTC.

The V and J genes are TRBV6-1 and TRBJ2-5; 11 bases map to TRBD2. Germline CDR1 and CDR2: MNHNS and SASEGT. V lost 4 bases, J lost 5 bases, and 15 bases stayed unmatched. This CDR3 has 18 residues. The CDR3 DNA is TGTGCCAGCAGTGCGGATCGGATAGCGGGGGGGCGGCGGGAGACCCAGTACTTC. It yields the protein CASSADRIAGGRRETQYF.

This clonotype appeared a few times. V usage is TRBV7-6 and J usage is TRBJ1-2; D possibly corresponds to TRBD1 (6 bases). V was cut by 5 bases and J by 4 bases, with 17 bases left in between. In germline, CDR1 is SGHVS, CDR2 FNYEAQ. There are 15 residues in the CDR3. This CDR3 reads CASSQLGGATYGYTF. CDR3 nucleotide sequence: TGTGCCAGCAGCCAACTGGGGGGCGCTACCTATGGCTACACCTTC.

This clonotype was observed a few times. This chain connects TRBV7-2 to TRBJ1-5; D not certain. Germline CDR1 SGHTA, CDR2 FQGNSA. V lost 3 bases to trimming and J lost 3 bases, with 9 bases between them. The CDR3 totals 14 residues. The DNA of the CDR3 is TGTGCCAGCAGCTTCAGGCCCCCCAATCAGCCCCAGCATTTT. The encoded protein is CASSFRPPNQPQHF.

The chain is built from TRBV18 and TRBJ1-2; D is ambiguous. Germline CDR1 reads KGHSH; CDR2 reads LQKENI. The length of the CDR3 is 16 residues. Trimming left V 1 base short and J 0 bases short, with 12 bases between. The CDR3 region has the DNA TGTGCCAGCTCACCACTTAAGGTTACAGCTAACTATGGCTACACCTTC. It encodes CASSPLKVTANYGYTF.

The chain joins TRBV7-4 to TRBJ2-3; 10 bases match TRBD2. The V segment lost 4 bases and the J segment 4 bases; nucleotides outside the gene matches: 8. The germline V gene has CDR1 SGHVT and CDR2 SQSDAQ. This CDR3 is 16 amino acids long. As DNA, the CDR3 is TGTGCCAGCAGCTCGGAACTAGCGGGGTGGGCAGATACGCAGTATTTT. Protein: CASSSELAGWADTQYF.

CDR3 DNA sequence: TGTGCCAGCAGCTTGGTGCCGAGGGGGCCGGGGGATGAGCAGTTCTTC. Amino acids: CASSLVPRGPGDEQFF. This chain uses TRBV7-9 with TRBJ2-1; TRBD1 is a possible D gene (7 bases). Germline V gives CDR1 SEHNR, CDR2 FQNEAQ (reference sequence). CDR3 size: 16 residues. The V gene lost 3 bases and the J gene lost 8 bases, with 20 bases spanning the gap.

The V and J genes are TRBV29-1 and TRBJ2-1; D is perhaps TRBD2 (5 bases). The CDR3 extends over 16 amino acids. Germline V gene lookup returns CDR1 SQVTM and CDR2 ANQGSEA. V was trimmed by 3 bases and J by 3 bases, leaving 18 bases between them. The CDR3 region has the DNA TGCAGCGTTGATTCCGGCGGGCAGTTCGACTACAATGAGCAGTTCTTC. Translation gives CSVDSGGQFDYNEQFF.

This chain uses TRBV6-5 with TRBJ1-6, with a weak D call TRBD1 (6 bases). The length of the CDR3 is 14 residues. From germline, CDR1 is MNHEY and CDR2 SVGAGI. Trimming took 6 bases from V and 6 from J, leaving 12 bases between them. CDR3: CASRGQTCNSPLHF. CDR3 DNA: TGTGCCAGCAGAGGACAGACTTGTAATTCACCCCTCCACTTT.

In this sample, this clonotype turned up a few times. V is TRBV28 and J is TRBJ2-7; D uncertain. CDR1 and CDR2 from the germline V gene are MDHEN and SYDVKM. V lost 1 base to trimming and J lost 0 bases, with 13 bases between them. The CDR3 contains 16 residues. The CDR3 sequence: CASSLLVDPSSYEQYF. CDR3 in DNA: TGTGCCAGCAGTTTATTGGTGGACCCCTCCTCCTACGAGCAGTACTTC.

This clonotype was seen more than once but under ten times. This chain connects TRBV6-1 to TRBJ1-5; TRBD1 matches 8 bases. This CDR3 has 15 amino acids. Losses at the gene ends were 4 bases for V and 3 bases for J; bases not matched to a gene: 5. Germline CDR1 is MNHNS and CDR2 is SASEGT. CDR3 sequence reads: CASSANRGNNQPQHF. DNA for the CDR3: TGTGCCAGCAGTGCCAACAGGGGGAACAATCAGCCCCAGCATTTT.

There are many counts of this clonotype. The chain is built from TRBV7-6 and TRBJ1-5; D gene uncertain. With 0 bases removed from V and 11 bases from J, the gap between germline ends came to 11 bases. The germline gives CDR1 SGHVS, CDR2 FNYEAQ. The length of the CDR3 is 13 residues. CDR3 nucleotide sequence: TGTGCCAGCAGCTTAGCTTCCCATTCGGCCCAGCATTTT. This sequence encodes CASSLASHSAQHF.

The chain links TRBV4-1 to TRBJ2-7, with TRBD1 as a possible D gene (5 bases). In germline, CDR1 is MGHRA, CDR2 YSYEKL. This CDR3 is built from 17 residues. Trimming stripped 0 bases from V and 1 base from J, with 16 bases between. For the CDR3, the DNA is TGCGCCAGCAGCCAAGATGTGGGGCAGGGTCTGTCCTACGAGCAGTACTTC. Its protein is CASSQDVGQGLSYEQYF.

This clonotype was found once. This chain uses TRBV6-1 with TRBJ2-3; D is possibly TRBD1 (5 bases). The germline CDR1 and CDR2 sequences are MNHNS and SASEGT. This CDR3 has 13 amino acids. Trimming took 8 bases from V and 4 from J, leaving 13 bases between them. The CDR3 DNA is TGTGCCAGCCATCCATGGGGCGCAGATACGCAGTATTTT. Translation gives CASHPWGADTQYF.

This chain joins TRBV7-9 and TRBJ2-2, with D possibly TRBD2 on 5 matching bases. V lost 5 bases, J lost 2 bases, and 12 bases lay in between. The CDR3 has 15 amino acids. Germline CDR1 reads SEHNR; CDR2 reads FQNEAQ (reference sequence). DNA of the CDR3: TGTGCCAGCAGCCCTAAACTAGGCAACACCGGGGAGCTGTTTTTT. Translating gives CASSPKLGNTGELFF.

The rearrangement uses TRBV7-6 and TRBJ2-4; 9 nucleotides agree with TRBD1. This CDR3 has 15 amino acids. V shed 1 base and J 7 bases; nucleotides not matched to a gene: 5. Germline V lookup: CDR1 SGHVS, CDR2 FNYEAQ. CDR3 bases: TGTGCCAGCAGCTTAGGGGACAGGGATGCGAACATTCAGTACTTC. Translated, it gives CASSLGDRDANIQYF.

This clonotype was observed many times. The chain joins TRBV12-3 or TRBV12-4 to TRBJ2-3; D is unresolved. V was trimmed by 1 base and J by 0 bases, leaving 8 bases between them. CDR3 length: 15 amino acids. The CDR3 nucleotides are TGTGCCAGCAGTTTAGAGGGAACTAGCACAGATACGCAGTATTTT. Residues: CASSLEGTSTDTQYF.

This chain links TRBV7-2 with TRBJ2-4, with D tentatively TRBD1 (5 bases). The V gene lost 1 base and the J gene lost 1 base, with 14 bases spanning the gap. The length of the CDR3 is 17 residues. Germline values: CDR1 SGHTA, CDR2 FQGNSA. Here the CDR3 reads CASSLGSGYGAKNIQYF. CDR3 nucleotide sequence: TGTGCCAGCAGCTTAGGCTCAGGGTATGGGGCCAAAAACATTCAGTACTTC.

The V gene is TRBV19, the J gene TRBJ1-5, with 7 bases matching TRBD1. The CDR3 is 15 amino acids. CDR1 is LNHDA, CDR2 SQIVND, per germline (reference sequence). With V trimmed by 8 bases and J by 4 bases, 11 bases remained unmatched. The DNA for the CDR3 is TGTGCCAGTCATCCGAGGGGGACAGCGAATCAGCCCCAGCATTTT. It encodes CASHPRGTANQPQHF.

The chain couples TRBV28 to TRBJ1-4; 9 nucleotides align to TRBD1. The trim removed 5 bases at V and 0 bases at J, leaving 4 bases unmatched. The CDR3 runs to 16 residues. Germline CDR1 and CDR2: MDHEN and SYDVKM. The CDR3 loop reads CASSMGQGTTNEKLFF. CDR3 bases: TGTGCCAGCAGTATGGGACAGGGAACAACTAATGAAAAACTGTTTTTT.

This chain joins TRBV5-8 and TRBJ2-1; TRBD1 matches 7 bases. V shed 1 base, J shed 5 bases, and the junction held 12 bases outside the gene matches. The germline V gene encodes CDR1 SGHTS and CDR2 YDEGEE. The CDR3 length is 17 residues. The CDR3: CASSLNSGTEYHNEQFF. CDR3 in DNA: TGTGCCAGCAGCTTGAATTCCGGGACAGAGTATCACAATGAGCAGTTCTTC.

With regard to this clonotype: A much larger clone sits a single nucleotide away, making a read error possible. This chain joins TRBV7-6 and TRBJ2-5, with D perhaps TRBD1 (7 bases). The CDR3 is 13 residues long. Looked up from germline, CDR1 is SGHVS and CDR2 is FNYEAQ. The DNA of the CDR3 is TGTGCCAGCAGCTTACAGGGGGGAGAGACCCATTACTTC. Translating it yields CASSLQGGETHYF. The full variable domain, in which reference TRBV7-6 and TRBJ2-5 provide the parts outside the CDR3, is GAGVSQSPRYKVTKRGQDVALRCDPISGHVSLYWYRQALGQGPEFLTYFNYEAQQDKSGLPNDRFSAERPEGSISTLTIQRTEQRDSAMYRCASSLQGGETHYFGPGTRLLVL.